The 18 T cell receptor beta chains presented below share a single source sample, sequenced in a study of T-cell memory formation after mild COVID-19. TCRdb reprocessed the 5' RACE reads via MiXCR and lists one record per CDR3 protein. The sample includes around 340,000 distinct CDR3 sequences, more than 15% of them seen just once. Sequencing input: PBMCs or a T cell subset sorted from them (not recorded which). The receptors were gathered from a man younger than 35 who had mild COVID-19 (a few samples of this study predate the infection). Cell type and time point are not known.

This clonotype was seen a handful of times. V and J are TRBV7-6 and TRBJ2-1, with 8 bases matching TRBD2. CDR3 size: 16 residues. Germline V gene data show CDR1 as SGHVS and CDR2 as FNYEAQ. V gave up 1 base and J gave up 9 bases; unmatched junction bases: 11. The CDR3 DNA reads TGTGCCAGCAGCTTAGGGGGATTGTTAGCGGGGAGTGAGCAGTTCTTC. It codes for CASSLGGLLAGSEQFF.

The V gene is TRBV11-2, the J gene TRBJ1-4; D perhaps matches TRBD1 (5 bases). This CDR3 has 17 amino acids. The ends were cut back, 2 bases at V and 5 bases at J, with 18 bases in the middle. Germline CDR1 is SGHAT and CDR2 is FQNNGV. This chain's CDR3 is CASSLMYFGTENEKLFF. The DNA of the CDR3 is TGTGCCAGCAGCTTAATGTATTTCGGGACGGAGAATGAAAAACTGTTTTTT.

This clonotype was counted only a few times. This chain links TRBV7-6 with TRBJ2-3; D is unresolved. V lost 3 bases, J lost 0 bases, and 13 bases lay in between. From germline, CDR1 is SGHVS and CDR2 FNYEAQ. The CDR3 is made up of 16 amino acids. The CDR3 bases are TGTGCCAGCAGCTTGGGCCTGGGCAGCAGCACAGATACGCAGTATTTT. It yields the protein CASSLGLGSSTDTQYF.

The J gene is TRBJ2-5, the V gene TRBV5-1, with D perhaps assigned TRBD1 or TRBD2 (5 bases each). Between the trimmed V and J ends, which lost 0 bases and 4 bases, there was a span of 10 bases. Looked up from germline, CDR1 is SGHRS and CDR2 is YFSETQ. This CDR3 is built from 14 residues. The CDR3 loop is CASSLEPGPETQYF. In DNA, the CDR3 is TGCGCCAGCAGCTTGGAACCGGGGCCAGAGACCCAGTACTTC.

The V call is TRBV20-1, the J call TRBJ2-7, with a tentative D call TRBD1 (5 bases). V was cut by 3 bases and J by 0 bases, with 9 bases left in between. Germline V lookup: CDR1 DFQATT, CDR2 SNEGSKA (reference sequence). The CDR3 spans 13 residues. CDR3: CSASRDSSYEQYV. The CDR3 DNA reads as TGCAGTGCTAGTCGAGACAGCTCCTACGAGCAGTACGTC.

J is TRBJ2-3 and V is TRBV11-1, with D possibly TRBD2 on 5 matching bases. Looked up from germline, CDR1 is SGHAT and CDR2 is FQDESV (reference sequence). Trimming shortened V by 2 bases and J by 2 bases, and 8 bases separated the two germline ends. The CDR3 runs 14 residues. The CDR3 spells CASSLRDLTDTQYF. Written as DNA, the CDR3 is TGTGCCAGCAGCTTACGGGATCTCACAGATACGCAGTATTTT.

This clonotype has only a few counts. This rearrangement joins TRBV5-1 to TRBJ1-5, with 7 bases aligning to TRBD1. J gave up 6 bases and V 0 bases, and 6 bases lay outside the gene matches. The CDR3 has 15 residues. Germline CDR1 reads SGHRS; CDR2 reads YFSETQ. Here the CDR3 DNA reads TGCGCCAGCAGCTTGGCCGGACAGGCCAGTCAGCCCCAGCATTTT. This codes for CASSLAGQASQPQHF.

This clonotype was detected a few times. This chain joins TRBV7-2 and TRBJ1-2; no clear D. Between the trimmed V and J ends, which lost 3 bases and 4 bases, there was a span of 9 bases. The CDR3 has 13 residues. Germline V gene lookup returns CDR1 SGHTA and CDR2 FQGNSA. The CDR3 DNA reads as TGTGCCAGCAGCTTGGGCAGCTTCTATGGCTACACCTTC. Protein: CASSLGSFYGYTF.

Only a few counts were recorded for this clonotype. The CDR3 is CASSRPTVGETQYF. The CDR3 DNA sequence: TGCGCCAGCAGCCGCCCGACAGTGGGAGAGACCCAGTACTTC. The chain joins TRBV5-1 to TRBJ2-5; TRBD1 is a possible D gene (5 bases). CDR3 length: 14 amino acids. Trimming pared 4 bases from V and 4 bases from J, leaving 14 bases between. CDR1 is SGHRS, CDR2 YFSETQ, per germline.

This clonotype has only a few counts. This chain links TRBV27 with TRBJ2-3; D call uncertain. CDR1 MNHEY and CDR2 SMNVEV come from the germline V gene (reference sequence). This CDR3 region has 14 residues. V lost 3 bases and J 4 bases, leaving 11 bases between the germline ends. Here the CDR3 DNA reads TGTGCCAGCAGTTTTTACTTGGAGCCAGATACGCAGTATTTT. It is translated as CASSFYLEPDTQYF.

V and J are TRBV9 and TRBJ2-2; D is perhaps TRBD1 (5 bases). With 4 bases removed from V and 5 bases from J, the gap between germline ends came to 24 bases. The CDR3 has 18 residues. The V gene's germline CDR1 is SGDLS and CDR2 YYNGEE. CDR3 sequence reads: CASSSRQQTGVLTGELFF. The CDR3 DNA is TGTGCCAGCAGCTCTCGACAGCAAACAGGAGTGCTAACCGGGGAGCTGTTTTTT. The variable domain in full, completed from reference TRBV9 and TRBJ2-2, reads DSGVTQTPKHLITATGQRVTLRCSPRSGDLSVYWYQQSLDQGLQFLIQYYNGEERAKGNILERFSAQQFPDLHSELNLSSLELGDSALYFCASSSRQQTGVLTGELFFGEGSRLTVL.

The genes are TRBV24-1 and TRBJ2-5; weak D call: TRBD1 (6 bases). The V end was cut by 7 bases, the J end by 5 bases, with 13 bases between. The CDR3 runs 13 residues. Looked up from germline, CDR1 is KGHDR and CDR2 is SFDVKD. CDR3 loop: CATSSGVRETQYF. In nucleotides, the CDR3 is TGTGCCACCAGCTCAGGGGTAAGGGAGACCCAGTACTTC.

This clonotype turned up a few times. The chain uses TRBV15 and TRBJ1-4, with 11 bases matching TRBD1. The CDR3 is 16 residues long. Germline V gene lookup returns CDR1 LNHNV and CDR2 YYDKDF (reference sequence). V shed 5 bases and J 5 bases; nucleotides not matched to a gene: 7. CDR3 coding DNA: TGTGCCACCAGCCCTAGGGACAGGGGGTGGAATGAAAAACTGTTTTTT. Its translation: CATSPRDRGWNEKLFF.

The CDR3 bases are TGTGCCAGCAGCAGGACAGGGGGCGCAGGTGGCTACACCTTC. Translation: CASSRTGGAGGYTF. The chain is built from TRBV7-2 and TRBJ1-2, with 11 bases matching TRBD1. J lost 7 bases, V lost 5 bases, and 6 bases had no gene match. Germline V gene data show CDR1 as SGHTA and CDR2 as FQGNSA. The CDR3 loop spans 14 amino acids.

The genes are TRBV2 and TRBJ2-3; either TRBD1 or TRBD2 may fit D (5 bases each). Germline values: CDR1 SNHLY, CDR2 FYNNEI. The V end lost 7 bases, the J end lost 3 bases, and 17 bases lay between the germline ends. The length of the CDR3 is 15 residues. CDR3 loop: CASTLTSGGTDTQYF. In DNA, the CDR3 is TGTGCCAGCACGCTTACTTCTGGGGGTACAGATACGCAGTATTTT. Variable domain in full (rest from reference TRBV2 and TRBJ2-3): EPEVTQTPSHQVTQMGQEVILRCVPISNHLYFYWYRQILGQKVEFLVSFYNNEISEKSEIFDDQFSVERPDGSNFTLKIRSTKLEDSAMYFCASTLTSGGTDTQYFGPGTRLTVL.

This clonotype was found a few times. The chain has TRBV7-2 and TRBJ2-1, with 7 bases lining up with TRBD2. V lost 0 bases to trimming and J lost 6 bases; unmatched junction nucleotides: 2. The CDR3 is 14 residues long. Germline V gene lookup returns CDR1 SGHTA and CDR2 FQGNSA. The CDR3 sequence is CASSLAGGFNEQFF. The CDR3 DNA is TGTGCCAGCAGCTTAGCGGGGGGGTTCAATGAGCAGTTCTTC.

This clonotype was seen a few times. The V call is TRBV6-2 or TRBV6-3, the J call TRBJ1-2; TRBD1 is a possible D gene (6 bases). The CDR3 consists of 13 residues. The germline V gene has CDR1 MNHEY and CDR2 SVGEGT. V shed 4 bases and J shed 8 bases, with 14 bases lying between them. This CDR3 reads CASSFQGLYGYTF. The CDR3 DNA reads TGTGCCAGCAGTTTCCAGGGGCTCTACGGCTACACCTTC.

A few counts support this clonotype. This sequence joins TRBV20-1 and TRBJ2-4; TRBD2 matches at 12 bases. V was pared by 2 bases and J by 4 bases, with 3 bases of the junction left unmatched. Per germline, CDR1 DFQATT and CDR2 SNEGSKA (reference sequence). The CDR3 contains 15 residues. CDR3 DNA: TGCAGTGCTAGAAAGCTAGCGGGGGGGAAAAACATTCAGTACTTC. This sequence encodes CSARKLAGGKNIQYF.